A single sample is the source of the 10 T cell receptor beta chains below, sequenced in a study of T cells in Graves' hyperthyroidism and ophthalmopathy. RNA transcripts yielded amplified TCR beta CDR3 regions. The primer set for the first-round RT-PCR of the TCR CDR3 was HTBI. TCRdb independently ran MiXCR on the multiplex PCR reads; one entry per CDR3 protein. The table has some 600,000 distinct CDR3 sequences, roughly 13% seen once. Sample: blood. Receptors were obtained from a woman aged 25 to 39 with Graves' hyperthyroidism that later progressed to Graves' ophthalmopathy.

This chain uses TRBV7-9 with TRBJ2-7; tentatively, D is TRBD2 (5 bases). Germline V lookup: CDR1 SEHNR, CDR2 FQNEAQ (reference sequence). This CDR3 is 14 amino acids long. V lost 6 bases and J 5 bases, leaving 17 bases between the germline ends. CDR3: CASSPGLGWDEQYF. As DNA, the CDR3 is TGTGCCAGCAGTCCAGGACTGGGCTGGGACGAGCAGTACTTC.

DNA of the CDR3: TGTGCCACGGGGGGGGCGGGGAGCCCCAATGAGCAGTTCTTC. It encodes CATGGAGSPNEQFF. The chain employs TRBV24-1 and TRBJ2-1, with D possibly TRBD2 on 7 matching bases. With 10 bases removed from V and 6 bases from J, the gap between germline ends came to 18 bases. The CDR3 totals 14 residues. CDR1 and CDR2 from the germline V gene are KGHDR and SFDVKD.

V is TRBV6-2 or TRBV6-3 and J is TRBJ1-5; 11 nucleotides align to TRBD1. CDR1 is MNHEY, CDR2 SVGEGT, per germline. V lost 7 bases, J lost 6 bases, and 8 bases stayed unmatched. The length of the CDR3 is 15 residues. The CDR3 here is CASTHQGQGGQPQHF. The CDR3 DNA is TGTGCCAGCACCCACCAGGGACAGGGGGGTCAGCCCCAGCATTTT.

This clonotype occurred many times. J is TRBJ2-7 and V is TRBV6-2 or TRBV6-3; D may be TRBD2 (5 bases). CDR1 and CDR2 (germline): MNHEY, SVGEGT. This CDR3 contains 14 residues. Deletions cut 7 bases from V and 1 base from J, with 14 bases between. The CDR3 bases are TGTGCCAGCATGGTACACCGGGGATCCTACGAGCAGTACTTC. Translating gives CASMVHRGSYEQYF.

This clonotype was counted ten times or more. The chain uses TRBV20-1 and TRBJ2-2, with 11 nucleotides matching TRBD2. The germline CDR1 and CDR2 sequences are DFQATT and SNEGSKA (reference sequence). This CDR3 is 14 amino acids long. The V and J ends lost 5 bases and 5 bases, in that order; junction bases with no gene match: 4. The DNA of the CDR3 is TGCAGTGCTCTAGCGGGAGGAAGTACCGGGGAGCTGTTTTTT. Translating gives CSALAGGSTGELFF.

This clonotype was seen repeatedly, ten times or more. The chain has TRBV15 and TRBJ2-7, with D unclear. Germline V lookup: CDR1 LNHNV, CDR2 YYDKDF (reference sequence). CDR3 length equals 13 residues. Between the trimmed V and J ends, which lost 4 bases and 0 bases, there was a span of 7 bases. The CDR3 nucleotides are TGTGCCACCAGCACTTCCGTCTCCTACGAGCAGTACTTC. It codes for CATSTSVSYEQYF.

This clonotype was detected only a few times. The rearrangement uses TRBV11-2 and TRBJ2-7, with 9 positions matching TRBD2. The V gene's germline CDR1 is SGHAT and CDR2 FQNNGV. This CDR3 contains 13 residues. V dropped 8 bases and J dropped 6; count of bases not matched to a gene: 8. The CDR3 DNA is TGTGCCAGCGAACGCGGGAGGGCCTTCGAGCAGTACTTC. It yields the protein CASERGRAFEQYF.

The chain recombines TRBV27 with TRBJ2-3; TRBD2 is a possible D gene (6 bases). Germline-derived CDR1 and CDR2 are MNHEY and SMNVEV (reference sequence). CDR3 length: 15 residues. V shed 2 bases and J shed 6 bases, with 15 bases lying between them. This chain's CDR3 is CASSLTVFGGDTQYF. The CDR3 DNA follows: TGTGCCAGCAGTTTAACCGTCTTTGGGGGGGATACGCAGTATTTT.

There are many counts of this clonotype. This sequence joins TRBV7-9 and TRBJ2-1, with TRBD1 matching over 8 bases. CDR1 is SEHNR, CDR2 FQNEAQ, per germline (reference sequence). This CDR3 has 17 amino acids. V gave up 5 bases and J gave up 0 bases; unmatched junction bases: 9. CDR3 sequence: CASSAQTGVSSYNEQFF. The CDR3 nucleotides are TGTGCCAGCAGCGCCCAGACAGGGGTAAGCTCCTACAATGAGCAGTTCTTC. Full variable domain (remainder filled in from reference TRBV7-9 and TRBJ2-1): DTGVSQNPRHKITKRGQNVTFRCDPISEHNRLYWYRQTLGQGPEFLTYFQNEAQLEKSRLLSDRFSAERPKGSFSTLEIQRTEQGDSAMYLCASSAQTGVSSYNEQFFGPGTRLTVL.

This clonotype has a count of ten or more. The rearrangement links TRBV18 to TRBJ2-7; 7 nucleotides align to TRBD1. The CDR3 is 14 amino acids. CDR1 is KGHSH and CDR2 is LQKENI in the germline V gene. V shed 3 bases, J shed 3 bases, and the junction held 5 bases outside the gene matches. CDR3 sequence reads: CASSPGQQDYEQYF. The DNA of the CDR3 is TGTGCCAGCTCACCGGGACAGCAGGACTACGAGCAGTACTTC.